The clone carrying this TCR beta chain occurred once. Clones were read by immunoSEQ multiplex PCR, and TCRdb kept only the in-frame ones, dropping some. The sample includes more than 100,000 clones, about 92% seen only once; the top ten take more than 1%. Germline CDR1 and CDR2: MNHNY and SVGAGI (reference sequence). V lost 5 bases, J lost 1 base, and 4 bases stayed unmatched. The CDR3 has 14 amino acids. This specimen belongs to a study of OX40 agonist ivuxolimab in advanced cancers. The wider study: Every 2 weeks, patients received ivuxolimab intravenously, dosed at 0.01 to 10 mg/kg. Antecedent anti-PD-1, anti-PD-L1 or anti-CTLA-4 therapy was permissible, with 40% having received some. Dose-escalation subjects each had hepatocellular carcinoma, melanoma, renal cell or head and neck cancer. Three patients got partial responses; one had hepatocellular carcinoma and two had cutaneous melanoma.

The clonotype originates from an adult with an advanced solid tumor such as melanoma, head and neck, liver or kidney cancer. The rearrangement uses TRBV6-6 and TRBJ1-1; TRBD1 agrees at 7 bases. The sequencing here drew on CD4+ or CD8+ T cells sorted from blood, taken in a trial of the OX40 agonist ivuxolimab. The CDR3 region has the DNA TGTGCCAGCAGTAAGACAGGGACGAACACTGAAGCTTTCTTT. This encodes CASSKTGTNTEAFF.